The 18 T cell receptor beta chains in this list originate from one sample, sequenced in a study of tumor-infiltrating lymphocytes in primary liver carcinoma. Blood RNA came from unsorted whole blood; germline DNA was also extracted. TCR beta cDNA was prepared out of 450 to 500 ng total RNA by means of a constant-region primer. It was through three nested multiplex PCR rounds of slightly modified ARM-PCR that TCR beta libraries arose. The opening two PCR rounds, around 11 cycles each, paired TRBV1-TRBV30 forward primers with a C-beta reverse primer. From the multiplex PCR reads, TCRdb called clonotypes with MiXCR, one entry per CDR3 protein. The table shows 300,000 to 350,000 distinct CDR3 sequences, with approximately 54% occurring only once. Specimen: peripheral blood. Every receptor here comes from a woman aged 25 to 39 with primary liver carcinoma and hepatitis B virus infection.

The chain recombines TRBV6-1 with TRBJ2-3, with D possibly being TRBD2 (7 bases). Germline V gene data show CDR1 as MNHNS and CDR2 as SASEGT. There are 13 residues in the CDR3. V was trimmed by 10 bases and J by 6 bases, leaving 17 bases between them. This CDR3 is CANREGVVDTQYF. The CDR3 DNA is TGTGCCAACAGGGAGGGGGTTGTGGATACGCAGTATTTT.

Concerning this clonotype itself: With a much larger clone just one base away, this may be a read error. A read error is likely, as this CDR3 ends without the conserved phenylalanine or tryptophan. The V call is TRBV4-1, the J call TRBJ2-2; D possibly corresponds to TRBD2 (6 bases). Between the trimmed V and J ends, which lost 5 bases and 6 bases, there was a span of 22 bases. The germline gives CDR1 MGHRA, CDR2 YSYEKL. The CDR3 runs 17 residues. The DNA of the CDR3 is TGCGCCAGCAGCAAAAGAGGAGGGACCTCGCTCGCCGGGGAGCTGTTTCTT. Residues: CASSKRGGTSLAGELFL.

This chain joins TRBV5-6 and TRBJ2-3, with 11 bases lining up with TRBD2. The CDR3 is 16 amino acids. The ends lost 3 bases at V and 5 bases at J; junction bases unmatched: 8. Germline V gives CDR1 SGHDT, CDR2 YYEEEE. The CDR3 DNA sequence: TGTGCCAGCAGCTCGATAGCGGGGGGGCCGGGAGATACGCAGTATTTT. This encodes CASSSIAGGPGDTQYF.

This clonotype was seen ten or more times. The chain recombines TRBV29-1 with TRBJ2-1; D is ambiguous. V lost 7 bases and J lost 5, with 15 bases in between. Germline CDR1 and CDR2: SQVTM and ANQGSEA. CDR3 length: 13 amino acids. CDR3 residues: CSAEAVVDNEQFF. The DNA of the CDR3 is TGCAGCGCCGAGGCGGTGGTGGACAATGAGCAGTTCTTC.

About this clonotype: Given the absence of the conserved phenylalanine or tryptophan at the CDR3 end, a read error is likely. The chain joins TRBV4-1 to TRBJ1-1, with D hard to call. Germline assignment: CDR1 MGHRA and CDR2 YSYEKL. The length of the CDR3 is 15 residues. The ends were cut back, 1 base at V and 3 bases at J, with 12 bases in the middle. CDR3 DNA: TGCGCCAGCAGCCAAGGCATAAACTGGGACACTGAAGCTTTCCTT. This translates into CASSQGINWDTEAFL.

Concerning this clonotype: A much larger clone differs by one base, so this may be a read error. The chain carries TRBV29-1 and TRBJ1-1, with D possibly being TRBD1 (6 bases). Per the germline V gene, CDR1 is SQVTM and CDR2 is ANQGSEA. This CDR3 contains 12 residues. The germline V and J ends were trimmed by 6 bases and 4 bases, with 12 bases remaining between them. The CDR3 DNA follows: TGCAGCGTCAGGATAGGGGGCACTGAAGCTTTCTTT. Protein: CSVRIGGTEAFF.

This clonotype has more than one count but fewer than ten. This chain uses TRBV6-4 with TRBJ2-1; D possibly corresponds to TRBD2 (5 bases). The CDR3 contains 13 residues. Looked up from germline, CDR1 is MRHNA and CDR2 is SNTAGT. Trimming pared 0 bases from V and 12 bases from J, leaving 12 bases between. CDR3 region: CASSDSSEDRQFF. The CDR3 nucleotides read TGTGCCAGCAGTGACTCGTCGGAGGACCGGCAGTTCTTC.

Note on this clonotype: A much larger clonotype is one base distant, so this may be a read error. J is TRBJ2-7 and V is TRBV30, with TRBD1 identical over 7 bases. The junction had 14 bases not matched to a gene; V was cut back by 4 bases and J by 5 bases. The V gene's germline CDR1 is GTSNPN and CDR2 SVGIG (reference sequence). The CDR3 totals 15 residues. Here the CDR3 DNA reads TGTGCCTGGACCATGACAGGGTTCAGTTTAGACGAGCAGTACTTC. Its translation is CAWTMTGFSLDEQYF.

The CDR3 sequence is CASSPDRGSHEQYF. For the CDR3, the DNA is TGTGCCAGCAGCCCGGACAGGGGGTCTCACGAGCAGTACTTC. V is TRBV5-4 and J is TRBJ2-7; 10 positions agree with TRBD1. J was trimmed by 5 bases and V by 4 bases; bases with no gene match: 6. There are 14 residues in the CDR3. From germline, CDR1 is SGHNT and CDR2 YYREEE (reference sequence).

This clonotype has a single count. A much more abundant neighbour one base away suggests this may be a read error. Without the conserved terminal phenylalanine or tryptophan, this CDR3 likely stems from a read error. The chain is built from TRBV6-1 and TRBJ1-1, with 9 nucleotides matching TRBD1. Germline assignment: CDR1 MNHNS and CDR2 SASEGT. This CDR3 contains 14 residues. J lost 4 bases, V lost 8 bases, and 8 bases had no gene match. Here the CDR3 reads CASVRQGDSTEAFL. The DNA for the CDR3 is TGTGCCAGCGTAAGACAGGGGGATAGCACTGAAGCTTTCTTA.

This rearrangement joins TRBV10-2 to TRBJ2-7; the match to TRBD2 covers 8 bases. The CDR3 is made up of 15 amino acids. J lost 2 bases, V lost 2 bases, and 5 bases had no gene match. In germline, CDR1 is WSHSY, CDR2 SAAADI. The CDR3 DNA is TGCGCCAGCAGTGAGACTAGCGGAGTAACCTACGAGCAGTACTTC. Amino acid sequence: CASSETSGVTYEQYF.

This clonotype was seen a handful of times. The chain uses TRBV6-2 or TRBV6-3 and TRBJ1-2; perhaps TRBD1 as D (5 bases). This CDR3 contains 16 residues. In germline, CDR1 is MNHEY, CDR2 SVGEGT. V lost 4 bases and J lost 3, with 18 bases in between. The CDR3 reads CASSWDGFIMDYGYTF. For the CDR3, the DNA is TGTGCCAGCAGTTGGGACGGGTTCATTATGGACTATGGCTACACCTTC.

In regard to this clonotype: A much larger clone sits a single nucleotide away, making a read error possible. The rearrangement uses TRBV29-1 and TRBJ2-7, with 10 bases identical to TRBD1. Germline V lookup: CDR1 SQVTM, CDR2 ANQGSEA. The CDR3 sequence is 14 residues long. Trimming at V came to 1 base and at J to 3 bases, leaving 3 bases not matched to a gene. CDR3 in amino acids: CSVEVRTGGYEQYF. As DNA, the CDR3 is TGCAGCGTTGAAGTCAGGACAGGGGGCTACGAGCAGTACTTC.

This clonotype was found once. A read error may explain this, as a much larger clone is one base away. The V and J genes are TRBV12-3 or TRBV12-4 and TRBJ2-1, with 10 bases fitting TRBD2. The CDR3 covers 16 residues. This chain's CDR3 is CANSLAGSGRLNEQFF. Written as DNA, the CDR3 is TGTGCCAACAGTTTAGCAGGTAGCGGGAGGTTGAATGAGCAGTTCTTC.

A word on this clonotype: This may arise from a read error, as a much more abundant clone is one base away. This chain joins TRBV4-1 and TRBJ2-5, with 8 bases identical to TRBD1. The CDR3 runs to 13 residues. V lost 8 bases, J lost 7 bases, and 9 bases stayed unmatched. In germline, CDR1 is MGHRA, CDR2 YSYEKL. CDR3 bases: TGCGCCAGCCGTAGTACAGGGGGAGGGACCCAGTACTTC. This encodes CASRSTGGGTQYF.

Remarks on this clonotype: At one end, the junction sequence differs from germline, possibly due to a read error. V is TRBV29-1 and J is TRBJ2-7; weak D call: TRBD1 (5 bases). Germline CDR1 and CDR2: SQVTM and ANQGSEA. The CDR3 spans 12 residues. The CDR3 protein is CSVESKGREQYF. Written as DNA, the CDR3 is TGCAGCGTTGAATCGAAGGGGCGCGAGCAATACTTC.

The CDR3 DNA follows: TGTGCCAGCAGTTACAAGACAGCGAACACCGGGGAGCTGTTTTTT. Residues: CASSYKTANTGELFF. The V gene is TRBV6-5, the J gene TRBJ2-2, with D possibly TRBD1 on 5 matching bases. Trimming removed 2 bases from V and 0 bases from J, with 7 bases in between. The CDR3 runs 15 residues. Germline values: CDR1 MNHEY, CDR2 SVGAGI.

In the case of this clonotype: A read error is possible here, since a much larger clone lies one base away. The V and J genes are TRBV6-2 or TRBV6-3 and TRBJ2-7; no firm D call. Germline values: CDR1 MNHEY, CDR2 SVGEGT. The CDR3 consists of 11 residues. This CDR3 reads CTSSYYYEQYF. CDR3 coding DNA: TGTACCAGCAGTTACTACTACGAGCAGTACTTC.